Shown below are 30 T cell receptor beta chains from a single sample sequenced in a study of regulatory T cells in long-lasting Graves disease (dated by TCRdb to the early 2020s). Library preparation used multiplex PCR. The sequencer was an Illumina HiSeq 4000. TCR beta libraries were built with iRepertoire HTBI primers and Arm-PCR amplification of CDR3 regions. The public reads were run again by TCRdb, first through fastp at Q25 and then through MiXCR, and only productive beta chains were kept. For every CDR3 protein sequence, its rows merge into one entry that carries the most common genes and DNA. For this sample the table gives 410,000 or so distinct CDR3 sequences, of which approximately 15% were detected only once. In total, the top ten clones hold over 15% of the sample. The time point label on this specimen signifies: newly diagnosed GD, antithyroid drugs for less than 3 months. For both TCR sequencing and RNA sequencing, RNA was extracted from PBMCs using TRIzol.

These sequences were also reported in another study, on T cells in Graves' hyperthyroidism and ophthalmopathy.

This material consisted of peripheral blood mononuclear cells (PBMCs), taken at new diagnosis, from a patient treated with antithyroid drugs. The receptors here all came from a woman in her 30s with Graves disease. Donor details come from another sample of the same person, matched by shared clones.

The rearrangement uses TRBV9 and TRBJ2-7, with D possibly matching TRBD2 (5 bases). Germline V lookup: CDR1 SGDLS, CDR2 YYNGEE. The ends were cut back, 0 bases at V and 2 bases at J, with 12 bases in the middle. This CDR3 is 15 amino acids long. Here the CDR3 DNA reads TGTGCCAGCAGCGTAGTCCCAGCGGATACCTACGAGCAGTACTTC. Protein sequence: CASSVVPADTYEQYF.

The CDR3 DNA reads as TGTGCCAGCAGCCAGCTGGGTAGCGGTCTCAGAGATACGCAGTATTTT. As protein: CASSQLGSGLRDTQYF. V is TRBV3-1 and J is TRBJ2-3; weak D call: TRBD2 (6 bases). The V end was cut by 3 bases, the J end by 5 bases, with 18 bases between. This CDR3 contains 16 residues. Germline CDR1 and CDR2: LGHDT and YNNKEL (reference sequence).

For this clonotype: Just one base apart from a much larger clone, this may be a read error. This chain links TRBV5-1 with TRBJ1-1, with unresolved D. The germline V gene has CDR1 SGHRS and CDR2 YFSETQ. The CDR3 has 13 residues. V was pared by 7 bases and J by 2 bases, with 12 bases between. The DNA of the CDR3 is TGCGCCAGCGGCCACAGATCCAACACTGAAGCTTTCTTT. Amino acid sequence: CASGHRSNTEAFF.

This clonotype was recorded many times. The CDR3 loop is CASSQAGGHEQYF. The CDR3 nucleotides are TGTGCCAGCAGTCAAGCGGGAGGCCACGAGCAGTACTTC. This chain joins TRBV25-1 and TRBJ2-7; 9 bases are a match to TRBD2. CDR1 is MGHDK, CDR2 SYGVNS, per germline. The CDR3 runs to 13 residues. V dropped 5 bases and J dropped 5; count of bases not matched to a gene: 4.

This clonotype was counted a few times. The chain is built from TRBV12-5 and TRBJ1-1; D is undetermined. The V and J ends lost 2 bases and 1 base respectively, with 2 bases between them. The germline V gene encodes CDR1 LGHNT and CDR2 FRNRAP. This CDR3 comprises 12 residues. The CDR3 DNA reads as TGTGCTAGTGGTTTGTGGAACACTGAAGCTTTCTTT. Residues: CASGLWNTEAFF.

This clonotype was observed at least ten times. The chain employs TRBV6-2 or TRBV6-3 and TRBJ2-7; D might be TRBD2 (5 bases). Trimming stripped 6 bases from V and 4 bases from J, with 10 bases between. Germline lookup yields CDR1 MNHEY and CDR2 SVGEGT. The CDR3 has 12 amino acids. The CDR3: CASSADYYEQYF. The CDR3, as DNA: TGTGCCAGCAGCGCCGACTATTACGAGCAGTACTTC.

Regarding this clonotype: Just one base apart from a much larger clone, this may be a read error. V is TRBV7-9 and J is TRBJ2-5; the D gene is possibly TRBD2 (5 bases). This CDR3 spans 14 amino acids. The germline CDR1 and CDR2 sequences are SEHNR and FQNEAQ (reference sequence). CDR3 protein: CASGLRGYQETQYF. In DNA, the CDR3 is TGTGCCAGCGGCTTAAGAGGGTACCAAGAGACCCAGTACTTC.

At least ten counts were recorded for this clonotype. The CDR3 loop is CAWSVGQGGPEAFF. CDR3 sequence (DNA): TGTGCCTGGAGTGTCGGACAGGGGGGACCTGAAGCTTTCTTT. The chain employs TRBV30 and TRBJ1-1; 10 bases are a match to TRBD1. The CDR3 runs 14 residues. The V and J ends lost 0 bases and 6 bases, in that order; junction bases with no gene match: 4. Germline V gene lookup returns CDR1 GTSNPN and CDR2 SVGIG (reference sequence).

This clonotype showed up many times. CDR3 in amino acids: CASSGADERDGYTGELFF. The DNA of the CDR3 is TGTGCCAGCAGCGGGGCGGACGAGCGGGATGGGTACACCGGGGAGCTGTTTTTT. The chain recombines TRBV2 with TRBJ2-2; TRBD2 aligns across 7 bases. The CDR3 contains 18 residues. Germline CDR1 SNHLY, CDR2 FYNNEI. The V segment lost 6 bases and the J segment 3 bases; nucleotides outside the gene matches: 16.

The chain uses TRBV20-1 and TRBJ1-5; D not certain. The V and J ends lost 0 bases and 6 bases respectively, with 6 bases between them. The germline gives CDR1 DFQATT, CDR2 SNEGSKA (reference sequence). The CDR3 is made up of 12 amino acids. CDR3 in amino acids: CSARDVGQPQHF. The CDR3 bases are TGCAGTGCTAGAGATGTCGGTCAGCCCCAGCATTTT.

This clonotype was counted ten times or more. The chain uses TRBV18 and TRBJ1-1; tentative D call: TRBD1 (5 bases). Germline V gives CDR1 KGHSH, CDR2 LQKENI. Trimming pared 4 bases from V and 0 bases from J, leaving 6 bases between. The CDR3 extends over 13 amino acids. The CDR3 sequence is CASSQQVNTEAFF. For the CDR3, the DNA is TGTGCCAGCTCACAACAGGTGAACACTGAAGCTTTCTTT.

This clonotype was seen repeatedly, ten times or more. The J gene is TRBJ1-5, the V gene TRBV6-1; 9 bases map to TRBD1. Germline trimming cut 9 bases from V and 3 bases from J; bases unmatched to any gene: 3. CDR3 length: 13 amino acids. From germline, CDR1 is MNHNS and CDR2 SASEGT. The CDR3 region has the DNA TGTGCCAGTAGGGACAGGGACAATCAGCCCCAGCATTTT. This sequence encodes CASRDRDNQPQHF.

This clonotype has a handful of counts. A much larger clone differs by one base, so this may be a read error. CDR3 amino acids: CACSLGIYNEQFF. The CDR3 nucleotides read TGTGCCTGCAGCTTAGGAATCTACAATGAGCAGTTCTTC. The rearrangement links TRBV11-1 to TRBJ2-1; D is ambiguous. The CDR3 is made up of 13 amino acids. Per the germline V gene, CDR1 is SGHAT and CDR2 is FQDESV (reference sequence). Full variable domain (outside the CDR3, taken from reference TRBV11-1 and TRBJ2-1): EAEVAQSPRYKITEKSQAVAFWCDPISGHATLYWYRQILGQGPELLVQFQDESVVDDSQLPKDRFSAERLKGVDSTLKIQPAELGDSAMYLCACSLGIYNEQFFGPGTRLTVL.

This chain uses TRBV28 with TRBJ2-3, with 12 bases matching TRBD2. Germline CDR1 MDHEN, CDR2 SYDVKM. The V segment lost 5 bases and the J segment 2 bases; nucleotides outside the gene matches: 8. The CDR3 runs to 17 residues. CDR3 protein: CASSPARLAGDTDTQYF. For the CDR3, the DNA is TGTGCCAGCAGTCCCGCCCGACTAGCGGGAGACACAGATACGCAGTATTTT.

This clonotype occurred many times. V and J are TRBV29-1 and TRBJ2-1; D not resolved. The CDR3 runs to 15 residues. Per the germline V gene, CDR1 is SQVTM and CDR2 is ANQGSEA. The V gene lost 7 bases and the J gene lost 5 bases, with 21 bases spanning the gap. CDR3 DNA sequence: TGCAGCGCATTAGCTGGGATCCACCTCGACAATGAGCAGTTCTTC. Its protein is CSALAGIHLDNEQFF.

The sample holds many counts of this clonotype. This sequence joins TRBV20-1 and TRBJ2-7; perhaps D is TRBD1 or TRBD2 (6 bases each). CDR1 is DFQATT, CDR2 SNEGSKA, per germline (reference sequence). CDR3 length equals 14 residues. Between the trimmed V and J ends, which lost 4 bases and 2 bases, there was a span of 15 bases. The CDR3 bases are TGCAGTGCTACGAAAGGGGGGACGACCTACGAGCAGTACTTC. Amino acids: CSATKGGTTYEQYF.

This clonotype was recorded a few times. V is TRBV29-1 and J is TRBJ2-5, with a weak D call TRBD2 (5 bases). Germline CDR1 is SQVTM and CDR2 is ANQGSEA. V lost 4 bases and J 0 bases, leaving 18 bases between the germline ends. The CDR3 runs 16 residues. This chain's CDR3 is CSVAAEIAADQETQYF. CDR3 bases: TGCAGCGTTGCGGCGGAGATCGCAGCGGACCAAGAGACCCAGTACTTC.

Worth noting for this clonotype: Possible read error: a much larger clone is one base away. V and J are TRBV7-3 and TRBJ1-6, with unresolved D. The CDR3 is 13 amino acids. Between the trimmed V and J ends, which lost 5 bases and 5 bases, there was a span of 7 bases. CDR1 is SGHTA and CDR2 is FQGTGA in the germline V gene. CDR3: CASSREHNSPLHF. In nucleotides, the CDR3 is TGTGCCAGCAGCAGAGAACATAATTCACCCCTCCACTTT.

This clonotype appeared many times. V and J are TRBV18 and TRBJ2-5; D not certain. The CDR3 spans 11 residues. Germline CDR1 is KGHSH and CDR2 is LQKENI. V was pared by 8 bases and J by 3 bases, with 7 bases between. As DNA, the CDR3 is TGTGCCAGCAGCCCAGAAGAGACCCAGTACTTC. Translated, it gives CASSPEETQYF.

This clonotype was observed at least ten times. The CDR3 loop is CASSEYQGTDTGELFF. Here the CDR3 DNA reads TGTGCCAGCAGTGAATACCAGGGAACGGACACCGGGGAGCTGTTTTTT. The chain uses TRBV6-1 and TRBJ2-2; possibly TRBD1 for D (5 bases). This CDR3 has 16 amino acids. V was pared by 2 bases and J by 3 bases, with 13 bases between. Germline assignment: CDR1 MNHNS and CDR2 SASEGT.

The chain uses TRBV25-1 and TRBJ2-6, with D hard to call. The V end lost 8 bases, the J end lost 0 bases, and 8 bases lay between the germline ends. The CDR3 covers 14 residues. Germline V gives CDR1 MGHDK, CDR2 SYGVNS. Here the CDR3 reads CASGRFSGANVLTF. The CDR3 nucleotides are TGTGCCAGCGGAAGGTTCTCTGGGGCCAACGTCCTGACTTTC.

Many counts were recorded for this clonotype. The gene calls are TRBV28 and TRBJ2-3, with 13 bases aligning to TRBD2. CDR3 length: 15 amino acids. Germline loops: CDR1 MDHEN, CDR2 SYDVKM. V lost 6 bases to trimming and J lost 11 bases; unmatched junction nucleotides: 11. In DNA, the CDR3 is TGTGCCAGCAGACCAACTAGCGGGAGGGCCCGAGGGCAGTATTTT. This codes for CASRPTSGRARGQYF.

The V call is TRBV9, the J call TRBJ1-5; D call uncertain. With 4 bases removed from V and 0 bases from J, the gap between germline ends came to 11 bases. This CDR3 contains 15 residues. Germline V lookup: CDR1 SGDLS, CDR2 YYNGEE. This chain's CDR3 is CASSSNPDSNQPQHF. CDR3 in DNA: TGTGCCAGCAGCTCCAACCCTGATAGCAATCAGCCCCAGCATTTT.

The chain is built from TRBV20-1 and TRBJ1-5; 7 nucleotides agree with TRBD1. CDR3 size: 15 residues. V lost 5 bases, J lost 0 bases, and 7 bases stayed unmatched. Germline CDR1 and CDR2: DFQATT and SNEGSKA (reference sequence). The CDR3 spells CSAPRTGHSNQPQHF. In DNA, the CDR3 is TGCAGTGCTCCCCGGACAGGTCATAGCAATCAGCCCCAGCATTTT.

The chain is built from TRBV13 and TRBJ2-1; D remains unclear. This CDR3 is built from 15 residues. The germline V and J ends were trimmed by 2 bases and 12 bases, with 20 bases remaining between them. Germline CDR1 reads PRHDT; CDR2 reads FYEKMQ (reference sequence). The CDR3 DNA sequence: TGTGCCAGCAGCTTAAGTGACCAGAAAGGCTTTCGGCAGTTCTTC. This encodes CASSLSDQKGFRQFF.

The chain is built from TRBV20-1 and TRBJ2-4; D might be TRBD1 (6 bases). The CDR3 has 16 residues. Deletions cut 1 base from V and 1 base from J, with 14 bases between. Germline values: CDR1 DFQATT, CDR2 SNEGSKA (reference sequence). The CDR3 sequence: CSARASDRGAKNIQYF. For the CDR3, the DNA is TGCAGTGCTAGAGCTTCGGATAGGGGGGCCAAAAACATTCAGTACTTC.

This clonotype was picked up many times. This chain connects TRBV11-3 to TRBJ1-1; no definite D call. CDR3 length: 14 amino acids. CDR1 and CDR2 from the germline V gene are SGHNT and YENEEA. The V and J ends lost 0 bases and 10 bases respectively, with 15 bases between them. CDR3 DNA: TGTGCCAGCAGCTTAGATACGGAAGCCTCAGGAGCTTTCTTT. Translated: CASSLDTEASGAFF.

V is TRBV5-6 and J is TRBJ2-1; D is unclear. This CDR3 region has 14 residues. Germline CDR1 is SGHDT and CDR2 is YYEEEE. Deletions cut 3 bases from V and 0 bases from J, with 7 bases between. The CDR3 reads CASSSRYSYNEQFF. The CDR3 DNA is TGTGCCAGCAGCTCCCGTTACTCCTACAATGAGCAGTTCTTC.

This clonotype was observed many times. V usage is TRBV20-1 and J usage is TRBJ2-1; no reliable D call. CDR1 is DFQATT and CDR2 is SNEGSKA in the germline V gene (reference sequence). V lost 0 bases to trimming and J lost 6 bases, with 12 bases between them. The CDR3 contains 14 residues. Here the CDR3 DNA reads TGCAGTGCTAGAGATCGGAGCGACCCCAATGAGCAGTTCTTC. Amino acid sequence: CSARDRSDPNEQFF.

This clonotype was found many times. The chain joins TRBV24-1 to TRBJ2-5; 7 positions match TRBD2. CDR3 length: 17 residues. Germline-derived CDR1 and CDR2 are KGHDR and SFDVKD. V trimming: 3 bases; J trimming: 2 bases; junction bases outside the gene matches: 11. The CDR3, as DNA: TGTGCCACCAGTGATCCGTCAGCGGGAAATATACAAGAGACCCAGTACTTC. This gives the protein CATSDPSAGNIQETQYF.